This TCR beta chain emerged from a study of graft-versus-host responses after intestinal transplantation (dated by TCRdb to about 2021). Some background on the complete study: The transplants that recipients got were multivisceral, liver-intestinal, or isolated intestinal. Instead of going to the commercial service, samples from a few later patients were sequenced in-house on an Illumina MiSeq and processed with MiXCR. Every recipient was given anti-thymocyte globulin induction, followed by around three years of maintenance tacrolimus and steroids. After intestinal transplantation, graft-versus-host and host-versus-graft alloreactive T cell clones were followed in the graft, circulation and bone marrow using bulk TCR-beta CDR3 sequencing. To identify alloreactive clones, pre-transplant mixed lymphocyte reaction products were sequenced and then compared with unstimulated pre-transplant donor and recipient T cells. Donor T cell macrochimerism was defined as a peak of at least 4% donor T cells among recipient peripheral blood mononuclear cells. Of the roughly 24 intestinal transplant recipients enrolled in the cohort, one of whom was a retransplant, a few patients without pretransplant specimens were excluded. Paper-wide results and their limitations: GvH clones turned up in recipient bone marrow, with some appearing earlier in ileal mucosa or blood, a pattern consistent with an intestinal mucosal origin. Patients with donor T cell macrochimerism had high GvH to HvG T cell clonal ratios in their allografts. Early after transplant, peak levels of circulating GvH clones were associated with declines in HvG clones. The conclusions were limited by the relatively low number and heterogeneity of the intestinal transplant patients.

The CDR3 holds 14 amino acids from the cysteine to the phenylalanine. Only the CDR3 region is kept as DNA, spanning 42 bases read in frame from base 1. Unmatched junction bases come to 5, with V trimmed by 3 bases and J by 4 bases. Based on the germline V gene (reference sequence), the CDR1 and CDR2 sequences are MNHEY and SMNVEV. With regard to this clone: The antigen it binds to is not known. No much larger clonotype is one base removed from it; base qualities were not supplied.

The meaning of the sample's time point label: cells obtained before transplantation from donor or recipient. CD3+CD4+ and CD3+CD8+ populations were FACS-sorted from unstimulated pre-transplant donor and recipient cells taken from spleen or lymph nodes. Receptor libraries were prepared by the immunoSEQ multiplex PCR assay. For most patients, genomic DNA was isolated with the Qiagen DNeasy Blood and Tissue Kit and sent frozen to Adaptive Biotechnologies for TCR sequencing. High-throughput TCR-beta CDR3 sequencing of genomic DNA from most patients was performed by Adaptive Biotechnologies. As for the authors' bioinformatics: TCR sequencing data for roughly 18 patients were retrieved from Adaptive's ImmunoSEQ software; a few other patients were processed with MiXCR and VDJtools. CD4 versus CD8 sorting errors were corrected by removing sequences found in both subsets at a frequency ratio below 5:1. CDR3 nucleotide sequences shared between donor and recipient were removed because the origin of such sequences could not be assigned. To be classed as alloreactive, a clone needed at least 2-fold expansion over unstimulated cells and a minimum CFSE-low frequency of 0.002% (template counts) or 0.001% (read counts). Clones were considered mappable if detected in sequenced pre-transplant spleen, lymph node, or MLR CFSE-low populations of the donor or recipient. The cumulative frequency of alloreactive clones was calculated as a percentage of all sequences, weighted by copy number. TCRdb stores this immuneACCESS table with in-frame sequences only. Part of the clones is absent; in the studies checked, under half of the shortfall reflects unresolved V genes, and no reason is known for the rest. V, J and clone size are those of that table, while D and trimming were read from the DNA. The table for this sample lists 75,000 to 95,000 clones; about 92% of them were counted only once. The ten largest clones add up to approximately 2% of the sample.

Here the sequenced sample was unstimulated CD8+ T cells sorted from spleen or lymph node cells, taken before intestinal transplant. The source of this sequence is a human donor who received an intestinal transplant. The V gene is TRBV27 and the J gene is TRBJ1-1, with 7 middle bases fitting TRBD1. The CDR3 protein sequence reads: CASSFPTGITEAFF. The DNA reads TGTGCCAGCAGTTTCCCGACAGGGATCACTGAAGCTTTCTTT.